This T cell receptor (beta chain) was observed in a study of T-cell memory formation after mild COVID-19. Trimming at V came to 5 bases and at J to 5 bases, leaving 16 bases not matched to a gene. The germline V gene has CDR1 SGHTA and CDR2 FQGNSA. This CDR3 contains 17 residues. General study results and limits: Contracting CD8+ clones were enriched in EMRA, CD4+ mainly in CM and EM. CD4/CD8 balance held among clones contracting day 15 to 85, and later expanders leaned CD4+.

Using constant-segment primers, 5'RACE produced TCR alpha and TCR beta cDNA libraries carrying sample barcodes and UMIs. MiXCR was run by TCRdb on the 5' RACE reads, yielding one entry per CDR3 protein. The sample holds 250,000 to 300,000 distinct CDR3 sequences; roughly 17% are singletons and the top ten take 20% to 25%. This clonotype was seen repeatedly, ten times or more. The antigen is unknown. The source material was PBMCs or a T cell subset sorted from them (not recorded which). This receptor was identified in a man younger than 35 who had mild COVID-19 (a few samples of this study predate the infection). Cell type and time point are not known. The J gene is TRBJ2-7, the V gene TRBV7-2, with 9 positions matching TRBD1. The DNA of the CDR3 is TGTGCCAGCAGCCCCCCCCGGGACAGGGTTTTAAGTGACGAGCAGTACGTC. Protein sequence: CASSPPRDRVLSDEQYV.